These T cell receptor beta chains were read from a single sample in a study of Graves' ophthalmopathy and Graves' hyperthyroidism. TCRdb fed the multiplex PCR reads into MiXCR, producing one record per CDR3 protein. The sample comprises about 1.2 million distinct CDR3 sequences, about two fifths of which are singletons, and roughly 10% rests with the top ten. Sequencing was performed on peripheral blood or thyroid tissue (not recorded which). Source of these receptors: an adult man with Graves' hyperthyroidism. Both conserved end residues are part of each CDR3. A D gene is named only where the DNA matches it firmly. Only part of the rows carry a size: once, few, many, or a class if the clone is expanded.

clone size: many; V gene: TRBV20-1; J gene: TRBJ1-3; D gene: NA; CDR3 DNA: TGCAGTGTTGCTCCCGGGGGAAACACCATATATTTT; CDR3 protein: CSVAPGGNTIYF
clone size: NA; V gene: TRBV20-1; J gene: TRBJ2-5; D gene: TRBD2; CDR3 DNA: TGCAGTGCTACCGAAACTAGCGGAAGCGACCACAGCAGGGAGACCCAGTACTTC; CDR3 protein: CSATETSGSDHSRETQYF
clone size: once; V gene: TRBV7-9; J gene: TRBJ2-7; D gene: TRBD2; CDR3 DNA: TGTGCCAGCAGCTTAGTCCCCCCGGGACTAGCGGGCTACGAGCAGTACTTC; CDR3 protein: CASSLVPPGLAGYEQYF
clone size: NA; V gene: TRBV2; J gene: TRBJ1-5; D gene: TRBD1; CDR3 DNA: TGTGCCAGTGCTCCGGGGACAGGGAGATATCAGCCCCAGCATTTT; CDR3 protein: CASAPGTGRYQPQHF
clone size: NA; V gene: TRBV7-6; J gene: TRBJ2-2; D gene: NA; CDR3 DNA: TGTGCCAGCAGCTCCCAACAACAGGGAATCCCCGGGGAGCTGTTTTTT; CDR3 protein: CASSSQQQGIPGELFF
clone size: NA; V gene: TRBV10-1; J gene: TRBJ1-6; D gene: TRBD1; CDR3 DNA: TGCGCCAGCAGTGACCATGCGGGACAGGGGGATTCACCCCTCCACTTT; CDR3 protein: CASSDHAGQGDSPLHF
clone size: few; V gene: TRBV14; J gene: TRBJ2-7; D gene: NA; CDR3 DNA: TGTGCCAGCAGCCGGACGGGGACCTCCCGGGACGAGCAGTACTTC; CDR3 protein: CASSRTGTSRDEQYF
clone size: NA; V gene: TRBV4-2; J gene: TRBJ2-7; D gene: TRBD2; CDR3 DNA: TGTGCCAGCAGCCAAGTTGGGGGTAGCGGGAGTAAGTCCTACGAGCAGTACTTC; CDR3 protein: CASSQVGGSGSKSYEQYF
clone size: NA; V gene: TRBV7-3; J gene: TRBJ2-7; D gene: NA; CDR3 DNA: TGTGCCAGCAGCCGAACTGGACAGAACACCGGGGAGCTGTACTTC; CDR3 protein: CASSRTGQNTGELYF
clone size: few; V gene: TRBV12-3/TRBV12-4; J gene: TRBJ1-5; D gene: TRBD1; CDR3 DNA: TGTGCCAGCAGCGGGACAGCCCATAGCAATCAGCCCCAGCATTTT; CDR3 protein: CASSGTAHSNQPQHF
clone size: few; V gene: TRBV27; J gene: TRBJ2-7; D gene: NA; CDR3 DNA: TGTGCCAGCCTCCCCGGGGACGGGGGCGCCTACGAGCAGTACTTC; CDR3 protein: CASLPGDGGAYEQYF
clone size: many; V gene: TRBV7-9; J gene: TRBJ2-7; D gene: TRBD2; CDR3 DNA: TGTGCCAGCGGGCTAGCGGAATCCTTCTACGAGCAGTACTTC; CDR3 protein: CASGLAESFYEQYF
clone size: many; V gene: TRBV10-3; J gene: TRBJ1-1; D gene: NA; CDR3 DNA: TGTGCCATCAGTGAGAGTGCAGCAATAATGAACACTGAAGCTTTCTTT; CDR3 protein: CAISESAAIMNTEAFF
clone size: few; V gene: TRBV20-1; J gene: TRBJ2-7; D gene: TRBD2; CDR3 DNA: TGCAGTGCCAGTGAAGGAGGAGCGGGAGTGGACGAGCAGTACTTC; CDR3 protein: CSASEGGAGVDEQYF
clone size: many; V gene: TRBV15; J gene: TRBJ1-1; D gene: NA; CDR3 DNA: TGTGCCACCAGCAGAGGGGTGGGGCTGAACACTGAAGCTTTCTTT; CDR3 protein: CATSRGVGLNTEAFF
clone size: once; V gene: TRBV2; J gene: TRBJ2-7; D gene: NA; CDR3 DNA: TGTGCCAGCACCCAAATAGGGAGCTCCTACGAGCAGTACTTC; CDR3 protein: CASTQIGSSYEQYF
clone size: many; V gene: TRBV10-3; J gene: TRBJ1-2; D gene: TRBD1; CDR3 DNA: TGTGCCATCAGTGAGCCTGGGACAGGGCAAAGCTACACCTTC; CDR3 protein: CAISEPGTGQSYTF
clone size: NA; V gene: TRBV7-9; J gene: TRBJ2-7; D gene: NA; CDR3 DNA: TGTGCCAGCTTCGGGAGAGCCTACGAGCAGTACTTC; CDR3 protein: CASFGRAYEQYF
clone size: many; V gene: TRBV2; J gene: TRBJ1-2; D gene: NA; CDR3 DNA: TGTGCCAGCAGTGGGGTGTCGGGACCCATAAACTATGGCTACACCTTC; CDR3 protein: CASSGVSGPINYGYTF
clone size: many; V gene: TRBV29-1; J gene: TRBJ1-1; D gene: NA; CDR3 DNA: TGCAGCTCCTGGGTCCCGAACACTGAAGCTTTCTTT; CDR3 protein: CSSWVPNTEAFF
clone size: few; V gene: TRBV7-2; J gene: TRBJ2-7; D gene: NA; CDR3 DNA: TGTGCCAGCAGCTTAGCTAATTACGGCTACGAGCAGTACTTC; CDR3 protein: CASSLANYGYEQYF
clone size: many; V gene: TRBV19; J gene: TRBJ1-1; D gene: NA; CDR3 DNA: TGTGCCAGCACGACAGGCCGGGGCACTGAAGCTTTCTTT; CDR3 protein: CASTTGRGTEAFF
clone size: medium-sized; V gene: TRBV10-2; J gene: TRBJ2-7; D gene: NA; CDR3 DNA: TGCGCCAGCAGTGAGTCAGGGTATTCCTACGAGCAGTACTTC; CDR3 protein: CASSESGYSYEQYF
clone size: many; V gene: TRBV11-2; J gene: TRBJ1-3; D gene: NA; CDR3 DNA: TGTGCCAGCAGCTTAGGATCAGGGCCTGGAAACACCATATATTTT; CDR3 protein: CASSLGSGPGNTIYF
clone size: many; V gene: TRBV2; J gene: TRBJ1-2; D gene: NA; CDR3 DNA: TGTGCCAGCCGTAGTGACAGGAATCAGAATGGCTACACCTTC; CDR3 protein: CASRSDRNQNGYTF
clone size: many; V gene: TRBV7-9; J gene: TRBJ2-5; D gene: NA; CDR3 DNA: TGTGCCAGCAGCTTCCAGGGAGAAGAGACCCAGTACTTC; CDR3 protein: CASSFQGEETQYF
clone size: many; V gene: TRBV7-8; J gene: TRBJ2-7; D gene: NA; CDR3 DNA: TGTGCCAGCAGCCGGGCCACCACCTACGAGCAGTACTTC; CDR3 protein: CASSRATTYEQYF
clone size: many; V gene: TRBV10-3; J gene: TRBJ2-7; D gene: NA; CDR3 DNA: TGTGCCATCAGTGCCGAGGGGTACGAGCAGTACTTC; CDR3 protein: CAISAEGYEQYF
clone size: NA; V gene: TRBV2; J gene: TRBJ1-2; D gene: TRBD1; CDR3 DNA: TGTGCCACGGACAGGCTGGCCGGCTACACCTTC; CDR3 protein: CATDRLAGYTF
clone size: many; V gene: TRBV10-2; J gene: TRBJ1-1; D gene: NA; CDR3 DNA: TGCGCCAGCAGTGAGATGGGGCCTGAAGCTTTCTTT; CDR3 protein: CASSEMGPEAFF
clone size: NA; V gene: TRBV15; J gene: TRBJ2-6; D gene: TRBD1; CDR3 DNA: TGTGCCACCAGCAAAGGACAGGGGGCGGGTGGGGCCAACGTCCTGACTTTC; CDR3 protein: CATSKGQGAGGANVLTF
clone size: NA; V gene: TRBV7-9; J gene: TRBJ2-5; D gene: NA; CDR3 DNA: TGTGCCAGCAGCTTTGATTATCGGGAGACCCAGTACTTC; CDR3 protein: CASSFDYRETQYF
clone size: few; V gene: TRBV20-1; J gene: TRBJ2-7; D gene: NA; CDR3 DNA: TGCAGTGCTAGAGCCCCGGGTCTTCCCTACGAGCAGTACTTC; CDR3 protein: CSARAPGLPYEQYF
clone size: NA; V gene: TRBV24-1; J gene: TRBJ2-5; D gene: TRBD1; CDR3 DNA: TGTGCCACCAGCAGCGCACAAGGACAGGGGGCGGAGACCCAGTACTTC; CDR3 protein: CATSSAQGQGAETQYF
clone size: NA; V gene: TRBV25-1; J gene: TRBJ1-2; D gene: NA; CDR3 DNA: TGTGCTAGACACCAGACGGGGAATGGCTACACCTTC; CDR3 protein: CARHQTGNGYTF
clone size: few; V gene: TRBV7-8; J gene: TRBJ2-5; D gene: NA; CDR3 DNA: TGTGCCAGCAGCTTAGCGATGATCCGGTACCAAGAGACCCAGTACTTC; CDR3 protein: CASSLAMIRYQETQYF
clone size: many; V gene: TRBV19; J gene: TRBJ2-5; D gene: TRBD1; CDR3 DNA: TGTGCCGCGGGCAGGGGGCCTGAGACCCAGTACTTC; CDR3 protein: CAAGRGPETQYF
clone size: NA; V gene: TRBV10-3; J gene: TRBJ2-7; D gene: NA; CDR3 DNA: TGTGCCATCAGGACAACAGGGGAGGGGACCTACGAGCAGTACTTC; CDR3 protein: CAIRTTGEGTYEQYF
clone size: NA; V gene: TRBV10-2; J gene: TRBJ2-7; D gene: NA; CDR3 DNA: TGTGCCAGCAGTTACTCGACATGGGGGAGCGAGCAGTACTTC; CDR3 protein: CASSYSTWGSEQYF
clone size: NA; V gene: TRBV24-1; J gene: TRBJ2-3; D gene: TRBD2; CDR3 DNA: TGTGCCACCAGTGACCAGCGGGGCCGCACAGATACGCAGTATTTT; CDR3 protein: CATSDQRGRTDTQYF
clone size: few; V gene: TRBV5-6; J gene: TRBJ1-1; D gene: TRBD1; CDR3 DNA: TGTGCCAGCAGCTTGTGGGACAGGGGATACACTGAAGCTTTCTTT; CDR3 protein: CASSLWDRGYTEAFF
clone size: NA; V gene: TRBV15; J gene: TRBJ1-4; D gene: NA; CDR3 DNA: TGTGCCACCAGCAGAGACGCAGGGGACTCTACTGAAAAACTGTTTTTT; CDR3 protein: CATSRDAGDSTEKLFF
clone size: few; V gene: TRBV6-6; J gene: TRBJ2-5; D gene: NA; CDR3 DNA: TGTGCCAGCCGCAGCGTCGAGACCCAGTACTTC; CDR3 protein: CASRSVETQYF
clone size: NA; V gene: TRBV7-9; J gene: TRBJ1-1; D gene: NA; CDR3 DNA: TGTGCCACTGGGGGTAGGAACACTGAAGCTTTCTTT; CDR3 protein: CATGGRNTEAFF
clone size: few; V gene: TRBV4-1; J gene: TRBJ2-5; D gene: TRBD2; CDR3 DNA: TGCGCCAGCAGCCACGGGACTAGCACTCAAGAGACCCAGTACTTC; CDR3 protein: CASSHGTSTQETQYF
clone size: many; V gene: TRBV19; J gene: TRBJ1-3; D gene: NA; CDR3 DNA: TGTGCCAGCATTGGGGCCAACTCTGGAAACACCATATATTTT; CDR3 protein: CASIGANSGNTIYF
clone size: few; V gene: TRBV7-2; J gene: TRBJ2-5; D gene: TRBD2; CDR3 DNA: TGTGCCAGCAGCTTAGTTGGCGGGAGGGGGACCCAGTACTTC; CDR3 protein: CASSLVGGRGTQYF
clone size: few; V gene: TRBV2; J gene: TRBJ1-5; D gene: NA; CDR3 DNA: TGTGCCAGCAGTGAGGTGGCAGCCAATCAGCCCCAGCATTTT; CDR3 protein: CASSEVAANQPQHF
clone size: many; V gene: TRBV29-1; J gene: TRBJ2-5; D gene: NA; CDR3 DNA: TGCAGCGTTCCCCACGAAAACCAAGAGACCCAGTACTTC; CDR3 protein: CSVPHENQETQYF
clone size: many; V gene: TRBV7-9; J gene: TRBJ1-1; D gene: NA; CDR3 DNA: TGTGCCAGCAGCTTGGGTGGGGTCACTGAAGCTTTCTTT; CDR3 protein: CASSLGGVTEAFF
clone size: NA; V gene: TRBV7-9; J gene: TRBJ2-7; D gene: NA; CDR3 DNA: TGTGCCAGCAGCTTATTCGGTAGGAAGTCCCGTACCTTATACGAGCAGTACTTC; CDR3 protein: CASSLFGRKSRTLYEQYF
clone size: many; V gene: TRBV7-3; J gene: TRBJ2-5; D gene: NA; CDR3 DNA: TGTGCCAGCAGCTTAATTGGGAGCGGGGAGACCCAGTACTTC; CDR3 protein: CASSLIGSGETQYF
clone size: few; V gene: TRBV9; J gene: TRBJ2-5; D gene: NA; CDR3 DNA: TGTGCCAGCAGCGTAGGTAAAGTGGAGACCCAGTACTTC; CDR3 protein: CASSVGKVETQYF
clone size: many; V gene: TRBV15; J gene: TRBJ2-5; D gene: TRBD1; CDR3 DNA: TGTGCCACCAGCGACCCGACAGGGGAAGAGACCCAGTACTTC; CDR3 protein: CATSDPTGEETQYF